Reported below is one T cell receptor beta chain. The sample originates from a study of cytomegalovirus exposure and HLA in healthy donors. The germline V gene has CDR1 SGHNT and CDR2 YYREEE (reference sequence). V gave up 1 base and J gave up 0 bases, with 14 bases separating them. CDR3 length: 16 amino acids. The study ran its PCR with 60 Vbeta and 13 Jbeta primers. Clones were read by immunoSEQ multiplex PCR, and TCRdb kept only the in-frame ones, dropping some. The table includes over 150,000 clones, about three quarters detected once. Sample: PBMCs. This receptor was taken from a woman in her forties in good health and CMV-seropositive. The chain couples TRBV5-4 to TRBJ2-7; D might be TRBD2 (5 bases). The CDR3 nucleotides are TGTGCCAGCAGCTTGTACGGCGGGCCCGTCTCCTACGAGCAGTACTTC. This codes for CASSLYGGPVSYEQYF.